This T cell receptor (beta chain) was found in a study of post-analysis software for immune sequencing data. Study overall: Patients had relapsing-remitting, secondary progressive or progressive-relapsing multiple sclerosis; some lacked subtype.

This CDR3 is built from 16 residues. Trimming removed 7 bases from V and 4 bases from J; junction bases left unmatched: 17. CDR1 is SQVTM, CDR2 ANQGSEA, per germline. Findings and caveats of the study: By F measure, samples from a shared preparation batch strongly co-clustered. Controls' normalized Chao1 diversity significantly exceeded that of multiple sclerosis patients. The five TRBV segments detected at higher frequency in patients than in controls included TRBV5-6, TRBV5-1 and TRBV20-1.

As concerns this clonotype: Its antigen remains unknown. A much larger clone differs by one base, so this may be a read error.

Carried by the TCR beta cDNA libraries were unique molecular identifiers. There were about 0.85 to 10 million T cells, and approximately 500,000 cDNA molecules came from them. Each CDR3 protein gets one entry after TCRdb re-called the PCR reads with MiXCR. The table includes roughly 430,000 distinct CDR3 sequences, about 39% detected once. This TCR was recovered from a girl aged 2-10 years with multiple sclerosis. This sequence joins TRBV29-1 and TRBJ2-3; 7 bases align to TRBD2. What was sequenced was blood. The CDR3 region has the DNA TGCAGCGCTGAGTTGTTCGGCGGGAGTTTTTCAGATACGCAGTATTTT. Its protein is CSAELFGGSFSDTQYF.